Listed below are T cell receptor beta chains from one sample, sequenced in a study of response to subunit inactivated influenza vaccine. TCRdb used MiXCR to reprocess the RT-PCR reads, holding one entry per CDR3 protein. The sample comprises 400,000 to 550,000 distinct CDR3 sequences, about 25% of which are singletons, and approximately 2% rests with the top ten. This sample comprised CD4+ T cells sorted from PBMCs, obtained 5 days after vaccination. The receptors were gathered from a man aged 45 to 65 who received an inactivated influenza vaccine. Each CDR3 is given with its conserved first and last residue. The order of the fields is D gene, V gene, J gene, clone size, CDR3 DNA, CDR3 protein. A D gene is named only where the DNA matches it firmly. Rows may omit the clone size; those that give it use once, few, many or a size class.

TRBD1	TRBV12-3/TRBV12-4	TRBJ2-3	-	TGTGCCAGCAGTGGACAGGGGGCTGGAGATACGCAGTATTTT	CASSGQGAGDTQYF
-	TRBV2	TRBJ1-1	-	TGTGCCAGCAGTGGGAGCAGGACGACTGAAGCTTTCTTT	CASSGSRTTEAFF
TRBD2	TRBV20-1	TRBJ2-1	-	TGCAGTGCCGTTAGCGGGCCTTACAATGAGCAGTTCTTC	CSAVSGPYNEQFF
TRBD2	TRBV29-1	TRBJ2-3	-	TGCAGCGTAAACGCATTGGCGGGAGGGTTAGCGGGTACGCAGTATTTT	CSVNALAGGLAGTQYF
-	TRBV12-3/TRBV12-4	TRBJ2-7	-	TGTGCCAGCAGCCGCCCGAGTGTAAGCCACGAGCAGTACTTC	CASSRPSVSHEQYF
-	TRBV4-1	TRBJ2-6	-	TGCGCCAGCAGCCAAGTCGGAATCTCTGGGGCCAACGTCCTGACTTTC	CASSQVGISGANVLTF
-	TRBV7-8	TRBJ1-1	few	TGTGCCAGCAGGCGGGGTACAGGAGAAGCTTTCTTT	CASRRGTGEAFF
TRBD2	TRBV24-1	TRBJ2-3	few	TGTGCCACCAGTGATTCCCCCCGGGCGGGGGTAGATACGCAGTATTTT	CATSDSPRAGVDTQYF
-	TRBV20-1	TRBJ1-1	-	TGCGGTGCTAGAGGGAGACAAACCACTGAAGCTTTCTTT	CGARGRQTTEAFF
-	TRBV28	TRBJ2-7	-	TGTGCCAGCATTGTGAGCCCGGGGAAGGAGCAGTACTTC	CASIVSPGKEQYF
-	TRBV10-3	TRBJ2-7	-	TGTGCCATCAGTGGGGGCATCTCCTACGAGCAGTACTTC	CAISGGISYEQYF
-	TRBV24-1	TRBJ2-1	-	TGTGCCACCAGTGGAACTATCCTCAATGAGCAGTTCTTC	CATSGTILNEQFF
TRBD2	TRBV5-6	TRBJ2-5	-	TGTGCCAGCACCCTGTCACTTAGCGGGGGGGCGTGGGAGACCCAGTACTTC	CASTLSLSGGAWETQYF
-	TRBV12-3/TRBV12-4	TRBJ2-1	-	TGTGCCAGCTGGGAAGGGGCGCGGAATGAGCAGTTCTTC	CASWEGARNEQFF
-	TRBV4-1	TRBJ1-6	-	TGCGCCAGCAGCCAATTTACAATAGGATTCTATAATTCACCCCTCCACTTT	CASSQFTIGFYNSPLHF
-	TRBV20-1	TRBJ2-1	many	TGCAGTGCTAGCTGGGGGAACTCCTACAATGAGCAGTTCTTC	CSASWGNSYNEQFF
TRBD1	TRBV6-4	TRBJ1-1	few	TGTGCCAGCAGTGTCGACGGGACAGGGGGCGGCGGAGCTTTCTTT	CASSVDGTGGGGAFF
TRBD2	TRBV11-2	TRBJ2-5	-	TGTGCCAGCAGCTTAGATCTAGCGGGGGAGACCCAGTACTTC	CASSLDLAGETQYF
-	TRBV5-1	TRBJ2-2	-	TGCGCCAGCAGCTTGGCCTCGATAGGCGGGGAGCTGTTTTTT	CASSLASIGGELFF
TRBD2	TRBV7-9	TRBJ2-1	-	TGTGCCAGCAGCTTGACTAGCGGGAGGGCCAACAATGAGCAGTTCTTC	CASSLTSGRANNEQFF
TRBD2	TRBV20-1	TRBJ2-7	few	TGCAGTGCTAGAGATACCCTAATATATAGCGGGAGACGTTCCTACGAGCAGTACTTC	CSARDTLIYSGRRSYEQYF
TRBD1	TRBV20-1	TRBJ1-1	-	TGCAGTGCTAGAAATCCGGGACAGCGAAACACTGAAGCTTTCTTT	CSARNPGQRNTEAFF
TRBD2	TRBV20-1	TRBJ2-3	-	TGCAGTGCTTGGGCGGGGGGCCTTAGCACAGATACGCAGTATTTT	CSAWAGGLSTDTQYF
-	TRBV6-2/TRBV6-3	TRBJ1-5	-	TGTGCCAGCAGTTACGAACCACGCAATCAGCCCCAGCGTTTT	CASSYEPRNQPQRF
TRBD2	TRBV5-1	TRBJ2-1	-	TGCGCCAGCAGTAGGGAGGGTAGCGGGGGCTACAATGAGCAGTTCTTC	CASSREGSGGYNEQFF
TRBD1	TRBV25-1	TRBJ2-5	-	TGTGCCAGCGGGAGAAAACAGGGGGTTGGGGAGACCCAGTACTTC	CASGRKQGVGETQYF
-	TRBV20-1	TRBJ2-3	many	TGCAGTGCTAGATCCGGGGCAGATACGCAGTATTTT	CSARSGADTQYF
-	TRBV14	TRBJ2-1	-	TGTGCCAGCAGCGAGGGCCGACCATACAATGAGCAGTTCTTC	CASSEGRPYNEQFF
-	TRBV7-8	TRBJ2-3	few	TGTGCCAGCAGCTTTAGACTAGTCAGCACAGATACGCAGTATTTT	CASSFRLVSTDTQYF
TRBD1	TRBV20-1	TRBJ2-3	few	TGCAGTGCTTACAGGGGCGGCACAGATACGCAGTATTTT	CSAYRGGTDTQYF
-	TRBV12-3/TRBV12-4	TRBJ1-1	-	TGTGCCAGCAGTTTTGGGGCACGGGGGAACACTGAAGCTTTCTTT	CASSFGARGNTEAFF
TRBD2	TRBV4-3	TRBJ2-7	few	TGCGCCAGCAGCCAAGTGGCTAGCGGGGGGGTTTTCTACGAGCAGTACTTC	CASSQVASGGVFYEQYF
-	TRBV20-1	TRBJ2-3	few	TGCAGTGCTAGAGACTACCAACTCCCAGATACGCAGTATTTT	CSARDYQLPDTQYF
TRBD2	TRBV7-2	TRBJ2-1	few	TGTGCCAGCAGCGGACCTAGCGGGCGCTCCTACAATGAGCAGTTCTTC	CASSGPSGRSYNEQFF
-	TRBV11-2	TRBJ2-1	few	TGTGCCAGCAGCTTAGTAGGGGTCCCTGAGCAGTTCTTC	CASSLVGVPEQFF
TRBD2	TRBV20-1	TRBJ2-7	few	TGCAGTGCTAAGCGGGGGGGCAACGAGCAGTACTTC	CSAKRGGNEQYF
TRBD1	TRBV5-1	TRBJ1-1	few	TGCGCCAGCAGCCTAGGACAGGGAGGGACTACTGAAGCTTTCTTT	CASSLGQGGTTEAFF
TRBD1	TRBV6-1	TRBJ2-5	-	TGTGCCAGCAGTGCCCCTCGACAGGGGGGACAAGAGACCCAGTACTTC	CASSAPRQGGQETQYF
TRBD2	TRBV12-3/TRBV12-4	TRBJ2-3	-	TGTGCCAGCAGTTTCGAAGCGGGACCGAGCACAGATACGCAGTATTTT	CASSFEAGPSTDTQYF
-	TRBV7-9	TRBJ1-6	few	TGTGCCAGCAGCTTAAATGGGGCGTCTCCCCTCCACTTT	CASSLNGASPLHF
TRBD1	TRBV27	TRBJ1-5	-	TGTGCCAGCAGGTTGACAGGGATGGGCAATCAGCCCCAGCATTTT	CASRLTGMGNQPQHF
-	TRBV5-6	TRBJ1-5	few	TGTGCCAGCAGCCGGGGAAGAGGCAATCAGCCCCAGCATTTT	CASSRGRGNQPQHF
TRBD1	TRBV27	TRBJ2-7	few	TGTGCCAGCAGTTTATTTTCAGGGGGCCTCAGGGGCGAGCAGTACTTC	CASSLFSGGLRGEQYF
TRBD1	TRBV29-1	TRBJ2-1	many	TGCAGCGCCCGGACAGGGGGGGGGAATGAGCAGTTCTTC	CSARTGGGNEQFF
-	TRBV5-6	TRBJ2-6	-	TGTGCCAGCAGCGGCAGGGACAAAGCCATCTCTGGGGCCAACGTCCTGACTTTC	CASSGRDKAISGANVLTF